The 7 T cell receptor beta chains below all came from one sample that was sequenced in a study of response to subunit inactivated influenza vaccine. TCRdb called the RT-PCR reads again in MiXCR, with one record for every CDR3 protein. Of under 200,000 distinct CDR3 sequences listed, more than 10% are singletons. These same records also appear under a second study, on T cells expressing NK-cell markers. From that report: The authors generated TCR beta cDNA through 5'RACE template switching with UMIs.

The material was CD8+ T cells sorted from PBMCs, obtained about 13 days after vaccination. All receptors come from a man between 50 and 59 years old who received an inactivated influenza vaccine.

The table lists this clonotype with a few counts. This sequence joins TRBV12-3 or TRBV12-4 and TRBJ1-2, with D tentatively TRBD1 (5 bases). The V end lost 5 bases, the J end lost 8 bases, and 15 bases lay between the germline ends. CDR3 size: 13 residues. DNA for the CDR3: TGTGCCAGCAGTCTTTCCCGGGACGACGGCTACACCTTC. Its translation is CASSLSRDDGYTF.

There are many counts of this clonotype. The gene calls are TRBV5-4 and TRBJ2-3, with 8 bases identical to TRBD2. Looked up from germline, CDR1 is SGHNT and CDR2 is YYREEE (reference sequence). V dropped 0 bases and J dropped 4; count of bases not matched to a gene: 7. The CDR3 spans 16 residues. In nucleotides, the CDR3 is TGTGCCAGCAGCTTGGCCCCGGGGGGGTCTGCAGATACGCAGTATTTT. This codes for CASSLAPGGSADTQYF. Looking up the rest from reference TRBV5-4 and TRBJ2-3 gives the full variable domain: ETGVTQSPTHLIKTRGQQVTLRCSSQSGHNTVSWYQQALGQGPQFIFQYYREEENGRGNFPPRFSGLQFPNYSSELNVNALELDDSALYLCASSLAPGGSADTQYFGPGTRLTVL.

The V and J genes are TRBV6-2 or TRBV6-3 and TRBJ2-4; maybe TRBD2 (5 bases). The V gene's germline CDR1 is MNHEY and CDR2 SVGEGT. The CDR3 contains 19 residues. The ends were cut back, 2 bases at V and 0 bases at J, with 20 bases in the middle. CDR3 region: CASSYPVAAGELAKNIQYF. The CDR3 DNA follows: TGTGCCAGCAGTTACCCCGTTGCGGCGGGCGAACTAGCCAAAAACATTCAGTACTTC.

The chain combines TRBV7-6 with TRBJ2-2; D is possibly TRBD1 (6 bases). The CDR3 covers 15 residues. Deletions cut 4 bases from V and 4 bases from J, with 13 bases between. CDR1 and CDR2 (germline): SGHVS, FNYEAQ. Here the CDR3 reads CASSSTGSGTGELFF. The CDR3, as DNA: TGTGCCAGCAGCTCCACAGGGTCGGGCACCGGGGAGCTGTTTTTT.

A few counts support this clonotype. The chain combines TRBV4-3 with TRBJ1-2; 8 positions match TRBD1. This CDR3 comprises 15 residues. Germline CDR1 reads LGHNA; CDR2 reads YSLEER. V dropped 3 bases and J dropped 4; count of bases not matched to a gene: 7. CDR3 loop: CASSQGLQGGYGYTF. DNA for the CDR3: TGCGCCAGCAGCCAGGGATTACAGGGGGGCTATGGCTACACCTTC.

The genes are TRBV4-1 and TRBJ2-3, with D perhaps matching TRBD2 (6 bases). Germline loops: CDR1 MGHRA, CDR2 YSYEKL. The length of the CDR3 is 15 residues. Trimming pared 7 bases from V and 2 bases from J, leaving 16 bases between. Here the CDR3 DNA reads TGCGCCAGCAACCCTAGCGAGGTTTACACAGATACGCAGTATTTT. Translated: CASNPSEVYTDTQYF.

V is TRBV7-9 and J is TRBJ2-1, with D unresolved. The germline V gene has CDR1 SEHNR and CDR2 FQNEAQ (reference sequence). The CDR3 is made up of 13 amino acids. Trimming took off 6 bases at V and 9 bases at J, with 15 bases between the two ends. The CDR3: CASRPAQVVEQFF. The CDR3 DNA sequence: TGTGCCAGCAGACCAGCCCAGGTGGTTGAGCAGTTCTTC.